Following are 14 T cell receptor beta chains from one sample sequenced in a study of CD8 T cells in Susac syndrome. Random-hexamer reverse transcription was applied to roughly 0.45 to 1 ug RNA. From the immunoSEQ multiplex PCR reads, TCRdb called clonotypes with MiXCR, one entry per CDR3 protein. The sample carries roughly 80,000 distinct CDR3 sequences, around 94% recorded once. Source material: CD8+ T cells from PBMCs. These receptors all stem from a human donor in good health.

This clonotype was seen only a few times. The chain uses TRBV23-1 and TRBJ2-7; TRBD1 matches at 9 bases. TRBV23-1 is marked as an open reading frame, function uncertain. Trimming removed 6 bases from V and 6 bases from J; junction bases left unmatched: 18. This CDR3 contains 17 residues. CDR3 DNA: TGCGCCAGCAGGTTCCCAAGACAGGGGGACTCAGTCGGCGAGCAGTACGTC. It translates to CASRFPRQGDSVGEQYV.

V and J are TRBV27 and TRBJ1-2; D not certain. The CDR3 is 13 amino acids. V was shortened by 2 bases and J by 2 bases, with 6 bases between the two germline ends. The V gene's germline CDR1 is MNHEY and CDR2 SMNVEV (reference sequence). CDR3 in amino acids: CASSLGQNYGYTF. CDR3 nucleotides: TGTGCCAGCAGTTTAGGCCAGAACTATGGCTACACCTTC.

This clonotype was detected once. V and J are TRBV9 and TRBJ2-1; D unresolved. The length of the CDR3 is 10 residues. CDR1 is SGDLS and CDR2 is YYNGEE in the germline V gene. Trimming removed 7 bases from V and 6 bases from J, with 5 bases in between. The CDR3 spells CASRPNEQFF. Written as DNA, the CDR3 is TGTGCCAGCCGACCCAATGAGCAGTTCTTC.

The gene calls are TRBV24-1 and TRBJ2-1; possible D gene TRBD2, 5 bases. The CDR3 contains 16 residues. V lost 4 bases and J lost 9, with 21 bases in between. Germline V gene lookup returns CDR1 KGHDR and CDR2 SFDVKD. In DNA, the CDR3 is TGTGCCACCAGTGACCTTGGAGCACTAGGGAGCACTGAGCAGTTCTTC. This encodes CATSDLGALGSTEQFF.

The genes are TRBV27 and TRBJ1-2, with D tentatively TRBD1 (6 bases). V shed 3 bases and J shed 8 bases, with 28 bases lying between them. The germline gives CDR1 MNHEY, CDR2 SMNVEV (reference sequence). This CDR3 region has 18 residues. CDR3 bases: TGTGCCAGCAGTTTTCCCGGGCACAGGGTCCCGTCTGCTCGGGGCTACACCTTC. Translating it yields CASSFPGHRVPSARGYTF.

The rearrangement uses TRBV7-9 and TRBJ1-5; D gene ambiguous. Germline lookup yields CDR1 SEHNR and CDR2 FQNEAQ (reference sequence). Trimming took off 1 base at V and 3 bases at J, with 4 bases between the two ends. The CDR3 spans 13 residues. CDR3 in amino acids: CASSLGVNQPQHF. The DNA for the CDR3 is TGTGCCAGCAGCTTAGGGGTCAATCAGCCCCAGCATTTT.

The chain carries TRBV27 and TRBJ1-2; D ambiguous. Germline CDR1 MNHEY, CDR2 SMNVEV (reference sequence). V was trimmed by 0 bases and J by 2 bases, leaving 16 bases between them. The CDR3 is 17 amino acids. The CDR3 sequence is CASSLSPSGGPNYGYTF. The CDR3 DNA reads TGTGCCAGCAGTTTATCGCCCTCCGGAGGGCCGAACTATGGCTACACCTTC.

The J gene is TRBJ1-5, the V gene TRBV5-1; D is unclear. This CDR3 has 15 amino acids. Germline-derived CDR1 and CDR2 are SGHRS and YFSETQ. V was pared by 0 bases and J by 0 bases, with 7 bases between. CDR3 loop: CASSLDSFSNQPQHF. For the CDR3, the DNA is TGCGCCAGCAGCTTGGACAGCTTTAGCAATCAGCCCCAGCATTTT.

The chain joins TRBV13 to TRBJ2-7; tentatively, D is TRBD1 (6 bases). V was shortened by 6 bases and J by 1 base, with 16 bases between the two germline ends. The CDR3 is 15 amino acids. Germline V CDR1 and CDR2: PRHDT, FYEKMQ (reference sequence). The chain's CDR3 is CASSPWGRGSYEQYV. CDR3 sequence (DNA): TGTGCCAGCAGTCCGTGGGGGCGCGGGTCCTACGAGCAGTACGTC.

CDR3 residues: CAWSVMSRGPLGTEAFF. CDR3 nucleotides: TGTGCCTGGAGTGTAATGAGCAGGGGCCCGCTGGGGACTGAAGCTTTCTTT. The chain has TRBV30 and TRBJ1-1, with a weak D call TRBD1 (6 bases). Germline V CDR1 and CDR2: GTSNPN, SVGIG (reference sequence). The ends were cut back, 0 bases at V and 5 bases at J, with 22 bases in the middle. CDR3 length: 17 amino acids. The full variable domain, in which reference TRBV30 and TRBJ1-1 provide the parts outside the CDR3, is SQTIHQWPATLVQPVGSPLSLECTVEGTSNPNLYWYRQAAGRGLQLLFYSVGIGQISSEVPQNLSASRPQDRQFILSSKKLLLSDSGFYLCAWSVMSRGPLGTEAFFGQGTRLTVV.

The chain has TRBV4-1 and TRBJ2-7, with 9 nucleotides matching TRBD1. Germline CDR1 reads MGHRA; CDR2 reads YSYEKL. The trim removed 1 base at V and 2 bases at J, leaving 3 bases unmatched. CDR3 length equals 15 residues. CDR3 DNA: TGCGCCAGCAGCCAAGTAGGGACAGGGACCTACGAGCAGTACTTC. It translates to CASSQVGTGTYEQYF.

V is TRBV4-1 and J is TRBJ1-3; D uncertain. Germline V gene lookup returns CDR1 MGHRA and CDR2 YSYEKL. Trimming removed 8 bases at V and 4 bases at J, with 18 bases between. This CDR3 comprises 15 residues. CDR3 residues: CASVSFSGGGNTIYF. The CDR3 bases are TGCGCCAGCGTTAGTTTTTCTGGAGGCGGAAACACCATATATTTT.

This clonotype was seen once. The chain uses TRBV12-3 or TRBV12-4 and TRBJ1-1; TRBD1 might be the D (6 bases). The length of the CDR3 is 15 residues. The V end lost 4 bases, the J end lost 4 bases, and 16 bases lay between the germline ends. The CDR3 region has the DNA TGTGCCAGCAGTTCCTTGGACAGTTCGTTCACTGAAGCTTTCTTT. It is translated as CASSSLDSSFTEAFF.

The V call is TRBV21-1, the J call TRBJ1-1; no check of the table's D call, TRBD1, against the DNA was made. TRBV21-1 is reported as a pseudogene. CDR3 length: 15 amino acids. In DNA, the CDR3 is TGTGCCAGCAGCGACATCACAGGGCTGAACACTGAAGCTTTCTTT. It yields the protein CASSDITGLNTEAFF.